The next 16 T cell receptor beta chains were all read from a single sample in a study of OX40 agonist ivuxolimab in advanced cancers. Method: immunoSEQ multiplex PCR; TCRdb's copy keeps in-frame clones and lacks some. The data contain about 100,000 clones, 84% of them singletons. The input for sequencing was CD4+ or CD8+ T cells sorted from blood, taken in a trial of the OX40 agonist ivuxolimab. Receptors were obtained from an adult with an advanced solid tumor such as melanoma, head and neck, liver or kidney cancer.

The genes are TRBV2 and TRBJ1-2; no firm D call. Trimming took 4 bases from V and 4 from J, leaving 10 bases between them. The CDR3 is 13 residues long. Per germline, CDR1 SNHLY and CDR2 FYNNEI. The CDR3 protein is CASSAGRSYGYTF. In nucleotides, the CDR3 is TGTGCCAGCAGTGCCGGCAGAAGCTATGGCTACACCTTC.

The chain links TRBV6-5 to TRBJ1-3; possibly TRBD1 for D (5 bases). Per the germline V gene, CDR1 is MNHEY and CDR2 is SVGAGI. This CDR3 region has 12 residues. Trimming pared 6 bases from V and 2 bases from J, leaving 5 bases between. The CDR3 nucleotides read TGTGCCAGCAGGGGGCCTGGAAACACCATATATTTT. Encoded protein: CASRGPGNTIYF.

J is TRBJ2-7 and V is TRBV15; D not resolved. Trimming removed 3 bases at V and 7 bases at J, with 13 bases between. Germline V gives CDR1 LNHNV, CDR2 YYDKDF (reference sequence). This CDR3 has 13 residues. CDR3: CATSSPGSWEQYF. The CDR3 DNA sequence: TGTGCCACCAGCAGCCCCGGATCGTGGGAGCAGTACTTC.

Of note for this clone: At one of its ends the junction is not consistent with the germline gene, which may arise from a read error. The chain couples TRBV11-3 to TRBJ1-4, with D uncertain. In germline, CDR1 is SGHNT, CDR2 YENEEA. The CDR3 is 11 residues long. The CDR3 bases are TGTGCCAGCAGCACCCTCGGGTCTCAGGCATTT. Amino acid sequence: CASSTLGSQAF.

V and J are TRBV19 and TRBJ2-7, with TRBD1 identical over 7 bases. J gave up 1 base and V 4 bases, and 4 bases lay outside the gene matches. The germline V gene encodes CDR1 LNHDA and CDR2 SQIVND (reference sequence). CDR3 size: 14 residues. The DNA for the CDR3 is TGTGCCAGTAGTAATAGGGGGCGTTCCTACGAGCAGTACTTC. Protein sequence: CASSNRGRSYEQYF.

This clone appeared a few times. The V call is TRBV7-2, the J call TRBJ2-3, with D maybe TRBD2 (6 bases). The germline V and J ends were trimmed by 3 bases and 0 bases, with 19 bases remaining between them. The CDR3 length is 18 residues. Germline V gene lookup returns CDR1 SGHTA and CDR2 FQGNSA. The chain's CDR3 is CASSFSLGGVFSTDTQYF. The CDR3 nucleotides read TGTGCCAGCAGCTTTAGTCTTGGAGGGGTCTTTAGCACAGATACGCAGTATTTT.

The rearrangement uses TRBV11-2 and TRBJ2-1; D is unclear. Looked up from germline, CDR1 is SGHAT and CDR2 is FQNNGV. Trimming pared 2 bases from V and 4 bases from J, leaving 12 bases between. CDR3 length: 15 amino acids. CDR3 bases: TGTGCCAGCAGCTTATTGGCGTTTATATACAATGAGCAGTTCTTC. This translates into CASSLLAFIYNEQFF.

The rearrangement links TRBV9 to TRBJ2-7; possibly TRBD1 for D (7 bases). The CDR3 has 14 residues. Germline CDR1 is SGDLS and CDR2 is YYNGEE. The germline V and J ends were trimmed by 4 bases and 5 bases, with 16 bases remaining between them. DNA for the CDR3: TGTGCCAGCAGCCTGCGGGACAGAGGCCACGAGCAGTACTTC. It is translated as CASSLRDRGHEQYF.

Written as DNA, the CDR3 is TGTGCCATCAGTGAGACTCAGGGGGCCTATGGCTACACCTTC. Amino acid sequence: CAISETQGAYGYTF. The V and J genes are TRBV10-3 and TRBJ1-2; 8 nucleotides match TRBD1. CDR1 is ENHRY, CDR2 SYGVKD, per germline. V lost 2 bases, J lost 4 bases, and 3 bases stayed unmatched. The CDR3 consists of 14 residues.

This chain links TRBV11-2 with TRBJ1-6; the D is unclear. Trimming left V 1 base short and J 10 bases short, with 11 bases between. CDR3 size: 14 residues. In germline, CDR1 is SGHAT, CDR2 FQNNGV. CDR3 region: CASSLGALGSPLHF. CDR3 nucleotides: TGTGCCAGCAGCTTAGGGGCGCTGGGCTCACCCCTCCACTTT.

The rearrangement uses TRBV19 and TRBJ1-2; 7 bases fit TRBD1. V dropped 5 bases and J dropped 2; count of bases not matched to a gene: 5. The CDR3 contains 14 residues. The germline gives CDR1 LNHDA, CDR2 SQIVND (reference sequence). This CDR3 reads CASSPTGSNYGYTF. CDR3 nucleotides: TGTGCCAGTAGTCCGACAGGGTCCAACTATGGCTACACCTTC.

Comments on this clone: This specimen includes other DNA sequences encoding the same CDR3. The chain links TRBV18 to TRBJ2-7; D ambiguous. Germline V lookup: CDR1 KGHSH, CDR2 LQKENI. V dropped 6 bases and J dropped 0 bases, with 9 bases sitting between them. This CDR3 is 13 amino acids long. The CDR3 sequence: CASSPPSSYEQYF. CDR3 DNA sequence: TGTGCCAGCTCTCCTCCTAGCTCCTACGAGCAGTACTTC.

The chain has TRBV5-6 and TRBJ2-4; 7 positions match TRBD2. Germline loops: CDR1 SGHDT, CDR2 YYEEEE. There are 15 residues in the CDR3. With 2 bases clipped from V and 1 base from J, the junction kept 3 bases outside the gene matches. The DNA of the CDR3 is TGTGCCAGCAGCTTTGGACTAGTGGCCAAAAACATTCAGTACTTC. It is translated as CASSFGLVAKNIQYF. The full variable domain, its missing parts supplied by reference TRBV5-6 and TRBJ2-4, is DAGVTQSPTHLIKTRGQQVTLRCSPKSGHDTVSWYQQALGQGPQFIFQYYEEEERQRGNFPDRFSGHQFPNYSSELNVNALLLGDSALYLCASSFGLVAKNIQYFGAGTRLSVL.

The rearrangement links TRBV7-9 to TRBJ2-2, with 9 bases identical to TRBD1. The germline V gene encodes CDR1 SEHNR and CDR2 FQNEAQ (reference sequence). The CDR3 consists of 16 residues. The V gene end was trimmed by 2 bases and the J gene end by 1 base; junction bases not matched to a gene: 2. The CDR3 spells CASSLWGQGNTGELFF. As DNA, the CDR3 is TGTGCCAGCAGCTTATGGGGACAGGGGAACACCGGGGAGCTGTTTTTT.

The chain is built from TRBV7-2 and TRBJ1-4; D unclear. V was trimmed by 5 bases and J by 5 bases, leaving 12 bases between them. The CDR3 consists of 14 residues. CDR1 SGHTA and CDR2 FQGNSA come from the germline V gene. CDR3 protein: CASSANYANEKLFF. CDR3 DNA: TGTGCCAGCAGCGCTAATTACGCGAATGAAAAACTGTTTTTT.

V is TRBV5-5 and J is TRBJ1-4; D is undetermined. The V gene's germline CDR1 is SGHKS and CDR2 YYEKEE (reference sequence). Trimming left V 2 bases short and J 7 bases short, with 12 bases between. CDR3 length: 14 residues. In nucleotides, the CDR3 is TGTGCCAGCAGCTTCGGTCCAGTGGGTGAAAAACTGTTTTTT. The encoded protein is CASSFGPVGEKLFF.